This T cell receptor beta chain stems from a study of T cell responses to AZD1222 COVID-19 vaccine. General study points: Donors were chiefly white British, with a greater number of females, and clonal diversity was perhaps underestimated.

Comments on this clone: The antigen remains unidentified.

Germline CDR1 and CDR2: SNHLY and FYNNEI. The CDR3 loop spans 13 amino acids. The V end was cut by 4 bases, the J end by 3 bases, with 7 bases between. Data came from immunoSEQ multiplex PCR; TCRdb stores just in-frame clones and leaves some out. The sample gives approximately 110,000 clones, 87% of which show up once; less than 2.5% is in the top ten. This sequence was found in an adult who received the AZD1222 COVID-19 vaccine. The specimen was peripheral blood, collected 28 days after the second AZD1222 dose. This chain joins TRBV2 and TRBJ1-5; D call uncertain. The CDR3 DNA is TGTGCCAGCAGTGCGGGGTACAATCAGCCCCAGCATTTT. This encodes CASSAGYNQPQHF. Using reference TRBV2 and TRBJ1-5 for the parts outside the CDR3, the full variable domain is EPEVTQTPSHQVTQMGQEVILRCVPISNHLYFYWYRQILGQKVEFLVSFYNNEISEKSEIFDDQFSVERPDGSNFTLKIRSTKLEDSAMYFCASSAGYNQPQHFGDGTRLSIL.